This T cell receptor beta chain originates from a study of T cell repertoires in cytomegalovirus infection. Whole-study context: From public TCR beta signatures came an indication of both CMV infection and matching HLA type. Findings and caveats of the study: Summed frequency of shared TCR beta families picked out CMV carriers who also had the relevant HLA. HLA-C-restricted, CMV-specific TCR beta clonotypes were dominant ex vivo.

After removal of 0 bases from V and 13 bases from J, the junction contained 11 bases not matched to a gene. Germline assignment: CDR1 SGHVS and CDR2 FQNEAQ. The CDR3 totals 15 residues. Using its own MiXCR run on the reads, TCRdb lists one record per CDR3 protein. The sample includes around 530,000 distinct CDR3 sequences, about 26% of them seen just once. This clonotype was counted many times. The antigen remains unidentified. The genes are TRBV7-8 and TRBJ1-4, with 7 bases fitting TRBD1. The clonotype was recovered from a human donor in good health (CMV status not recorded). Some clones in this sample may be carry-over from other donors' samples. Sequenced material: PBMCs. CDR3 nucleotides: TGTGCCAGCAGCTTAGCCCAAGGGGGCAGGTTGGGACTGTTTTTT. It specifies CASSLAQGGRLGLFF.